This T cell receptor (beta chain) emerged from a study of a mutant IDH1 vaccine in newly diagnosed glioma. As for the study in general: Treated patients, 62.5% male and 37.5% female, averaged around 40 years of age. Beforehand, treatment had been radiotherapy, temozolomide, or both; the majority received both.

The CDR3 has 14 residues. CDR1 is SQVTM and CDR2 is ANQGSEA in the germline V gene. The V and J ends lost 7 bases and 1 base, in that order; junction bases with no gene match: 9. Worth noting for this clone: Antigen specificity is unknown.

Specified time point: week 11, during vaccination. Each vaccine dose was 300 ug of mutant IDH1 20-mer peptide, with topical imiquimod. There were new WHO grade 3 or 4 astrocytomas in the donors, and these were IDH1-mutant and ATRX-lost. Findings of the study overall: Top peripheral T cell clonotype shifts appeared unrelated to pseudoprogression.

Generated by immunoSEQ multiplex PCR, the TCRdb table keeps only in-frame clones and is missing some. The sample includes about 25,000 clones, under 80% of them seen just once. This receptor was identified in a man aged 18 to 29 with glioma. Some clones in this sample may be carry-over from other donors' samples. The V and J genes are TRBV29-1 and TRBJ1-2; TRBD1 agrees at 7 bases. Here the sequenced sample was peripheral blood mononuclear cells (PBMCs), taken from a glioma patient whose treatment included an IDH1 peptide vaccine. CDR3 region: CSALQGTVNYGYTF. The CDR3 bases are TGCAGCGCCTTACAGGGGACCGTTAACTATGGCTACACCTTC.